This T cell receptor (beta chain) emerged from a study of beta chain features in type 1 diabetes. This clone was counted between two and nine times. What it recognizes is unknown. Expressed TCRB transcripts were sequenced because the entire RNA isolate underwent reverse transcription. Here immunoSEQ multiplex PCR was the method, and the copy in TCRdb shows in-frame clones only, minus some. The sample has under 500,000 clones; around 30% are singletons. Findings of the study overall: In cDNA sequencing, cells with high TCR expression could be over-represented. Type 1 diabetes patients showed a moderate but significant shortening of TCRB CDR3s in all four CD4+ subsets.

The sample was naive CD4+ T cells from blood. This clonotype originated in a man in his late teens or twenties in good health.

CDR3 DNA sequence: TGTGCCAGTAGTATTCGGACTAGCGGGAGACTGTATGAGCAGTTCTTC. Translated, it gives CASSIRTSGRLYEQFF. The genes are TRBV19 and TRBJ2-1, with 13 nucleotides matching TRBD2. The V gene's germline CDR1 is LNHDA and CDR2 SQIVND (reference sequence). The CDR3 runs to 16 residues. J was trimmed by 8 bases and V by 3 bases; bases with no gene match: 7. The full variable domain, its missing parts supplied by reference TRBV19 and TRBJ2-1, is DGGITQSPKYLFRKEGQNVTLSCEQNLNHDAMYWYRQDPGQGLRLIYYSQIVNDFQKGDIAEGYSVSREKKESFPLTVTSAQKNPTAFYLCASSIRTSGRLYEQFFGPGTRLTVL.